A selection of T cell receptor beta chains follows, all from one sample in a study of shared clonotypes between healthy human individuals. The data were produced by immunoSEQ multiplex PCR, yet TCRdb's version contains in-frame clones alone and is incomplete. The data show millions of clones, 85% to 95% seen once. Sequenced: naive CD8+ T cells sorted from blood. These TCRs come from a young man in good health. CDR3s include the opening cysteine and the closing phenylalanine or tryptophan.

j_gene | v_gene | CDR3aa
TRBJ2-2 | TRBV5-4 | CASSLPEAQHPNTGELFF
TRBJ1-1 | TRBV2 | CASGLGPLNTEAFF
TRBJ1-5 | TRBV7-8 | CASSVNPGIYSNQPQHF
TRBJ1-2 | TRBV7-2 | CASSLEAGQGVYGYTF
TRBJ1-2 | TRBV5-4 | CASSLVYKGVGLFNRDGYTF
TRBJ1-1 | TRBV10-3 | CAISESAGMNTEAFF
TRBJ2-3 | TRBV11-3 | CASRNHRGLTDTQYF
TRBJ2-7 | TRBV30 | CAWSTSQGYEQYF
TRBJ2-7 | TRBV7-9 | CASGAAQAGEQYF
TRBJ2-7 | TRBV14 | CASSVGAYEQYF
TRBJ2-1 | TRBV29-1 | CSVESNEQFF
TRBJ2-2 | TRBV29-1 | CSVEIGTGVTGELFF
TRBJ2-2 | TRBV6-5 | CASSYSNGGELFF
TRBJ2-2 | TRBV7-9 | CASSLLVGTGELFF
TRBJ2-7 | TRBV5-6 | CASSSDRVHEQYF
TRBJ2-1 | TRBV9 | CASSAPAPTSGRTNEQFF
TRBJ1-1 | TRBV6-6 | CASSYTGQAEAFF
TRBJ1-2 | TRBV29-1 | CSVDPGDERGYTF
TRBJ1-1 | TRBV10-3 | CAILTPGQGTTEAFF
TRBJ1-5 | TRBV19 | CASSTTGPSLTGNQPQHF
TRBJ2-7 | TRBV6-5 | CASSLTSGSYEQYF
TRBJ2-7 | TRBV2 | CASSDGLIYYEQYF
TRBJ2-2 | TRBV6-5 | CASSYGVPGELFF
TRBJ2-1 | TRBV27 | CASSPPGGGAYNEQFF
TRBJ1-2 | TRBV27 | CASSPGTGYGYTF
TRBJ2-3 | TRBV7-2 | CASSMGTSGRALSTDTQYF
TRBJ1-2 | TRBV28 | CASSLPFGGTYGYTF
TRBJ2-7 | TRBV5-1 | CASNPWPGQGVYEQYF
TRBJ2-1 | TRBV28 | CASRSERLSYNEQFF